This TCR beta chain comes out of a study of blood T cell repertoires in COVID-19. The CDR3 runs 15 residues. Germline-derived CDR1 and CDR2 are MNHEY and SVGEGT. V shed 1 base, J shed 4 bases, and the junction held 5 bases outside the gene matches. The table came from immunoSEQ multiplex PCR; TCRdb's copy has only in-frame clones and leaves some out. The sample lists around 260,000 clones; about four fifths were seen once. The chain employs TRBV6-2 or TRBV6-3 and TRBJ2-3, with 7 bases that match TRBD2. The TCR comes from a woman between 50 and 59 years old who had recovered from COVID-19. Sample: peripheral blood. CDR3 protein: CASSYFPLASDTQYF. DNA for the CDR3: TGTGCCAGCAGTTACTTCCCACTAGCGTCAGATACGCAGTATTTT.